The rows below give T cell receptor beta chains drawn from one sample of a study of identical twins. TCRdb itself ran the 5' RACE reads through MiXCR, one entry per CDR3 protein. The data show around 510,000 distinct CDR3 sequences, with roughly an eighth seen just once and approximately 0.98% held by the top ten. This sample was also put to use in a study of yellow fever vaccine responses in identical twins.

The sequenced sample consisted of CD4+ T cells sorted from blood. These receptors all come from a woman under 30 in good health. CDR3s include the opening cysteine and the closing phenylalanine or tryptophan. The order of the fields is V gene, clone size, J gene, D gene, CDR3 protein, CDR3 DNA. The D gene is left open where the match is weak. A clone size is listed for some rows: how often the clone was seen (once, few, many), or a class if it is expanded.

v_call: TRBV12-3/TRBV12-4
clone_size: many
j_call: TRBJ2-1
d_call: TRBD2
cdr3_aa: CASRRLAGELNNEQFF
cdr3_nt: TGTGCCAGCAGAAGACTAGCGGGAGAGCTGAACAATGAGCAGTTCTTC

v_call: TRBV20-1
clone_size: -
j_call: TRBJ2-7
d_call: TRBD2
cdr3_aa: CSARDTSGYYEQYF
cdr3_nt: TGCAGTGCTAGAGACACTAGCGGTTACTACGAGCAGTACTTC

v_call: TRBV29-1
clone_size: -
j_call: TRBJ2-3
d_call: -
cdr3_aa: CSGTRTDTQYF
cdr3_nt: TGCAGCGGTACCCGCACAGATACGCAGTATTTT

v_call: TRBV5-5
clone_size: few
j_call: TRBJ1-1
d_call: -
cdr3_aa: CASSWGYQSTEAFF
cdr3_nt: TGTGCCAGCAGTTGGGGCTACCAGAGCACTGAAGCTTTCTTT

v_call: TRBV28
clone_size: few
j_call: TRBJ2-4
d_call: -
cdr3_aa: CASSSLVGPYGAKNIQYF
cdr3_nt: TGTGCCAGCAGTTCCCTAGTAGGGCCTTATGGAGCCAAAAACATTCAGTACTTC

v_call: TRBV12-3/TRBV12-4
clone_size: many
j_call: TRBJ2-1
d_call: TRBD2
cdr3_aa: CASSLSGGGNEQFF
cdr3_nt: TGTGCCAGCAGTTTATCGGGAGGGGGCAATGAGCAGTTCTTC

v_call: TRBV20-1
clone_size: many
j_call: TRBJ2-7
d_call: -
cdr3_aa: CSASSSSYEQYF
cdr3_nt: TGCAGTGCTAGCAGTAGCTCCTACGAGCAGTACTTC

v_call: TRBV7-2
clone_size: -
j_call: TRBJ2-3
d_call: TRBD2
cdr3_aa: CASSSTSGRGYTDTQYF
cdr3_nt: TGTGCCAGCAGCTCCACTAGCGGGAGGGGCTACACAGATACGCAGTATTTT

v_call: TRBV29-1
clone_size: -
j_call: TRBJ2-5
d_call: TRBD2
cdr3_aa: CSVEGAPGLAGVWTQYF
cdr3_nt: TGCAGCGTTGAGGGCGCCCCGGGACTAGCGGGAGTTTGGACCCAGTACTTC

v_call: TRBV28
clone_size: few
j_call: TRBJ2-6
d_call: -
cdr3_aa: CASSPTGKAGANVLTF
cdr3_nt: TGTGCCAGCAGTCCAACAGGGAAGGCTGGGGCCAACGTCCTGACTTTC

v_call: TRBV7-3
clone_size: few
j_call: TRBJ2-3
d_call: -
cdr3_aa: CASSLRGATTTDTQYF
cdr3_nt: TGTGCCAGCAGCTTAAGGGGGGCTACTACCACAGATACGCAGTATTTT

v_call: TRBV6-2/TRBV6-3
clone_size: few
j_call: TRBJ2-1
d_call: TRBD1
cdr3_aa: CASSYPPGGQGPPFYNEQFF
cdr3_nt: TGTGCCAGCAGCTACCCGCCTGGAGGACAGGGGCCCCCCTTCTACAATGAGCAGTTCTTC

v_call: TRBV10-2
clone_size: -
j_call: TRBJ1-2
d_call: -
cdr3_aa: CASSERVIYGYTF
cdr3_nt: TGCGCCAGCAGTGAACGGGTGATCTATGGCTACACCTTC

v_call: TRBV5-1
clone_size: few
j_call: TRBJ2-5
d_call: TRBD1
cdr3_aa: CASSAEGQGAYRETQYF
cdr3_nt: TGCGCCAGCAGCGCGGAGGGACAGGGGGCATATCGGGAGACCCAGTACTTC